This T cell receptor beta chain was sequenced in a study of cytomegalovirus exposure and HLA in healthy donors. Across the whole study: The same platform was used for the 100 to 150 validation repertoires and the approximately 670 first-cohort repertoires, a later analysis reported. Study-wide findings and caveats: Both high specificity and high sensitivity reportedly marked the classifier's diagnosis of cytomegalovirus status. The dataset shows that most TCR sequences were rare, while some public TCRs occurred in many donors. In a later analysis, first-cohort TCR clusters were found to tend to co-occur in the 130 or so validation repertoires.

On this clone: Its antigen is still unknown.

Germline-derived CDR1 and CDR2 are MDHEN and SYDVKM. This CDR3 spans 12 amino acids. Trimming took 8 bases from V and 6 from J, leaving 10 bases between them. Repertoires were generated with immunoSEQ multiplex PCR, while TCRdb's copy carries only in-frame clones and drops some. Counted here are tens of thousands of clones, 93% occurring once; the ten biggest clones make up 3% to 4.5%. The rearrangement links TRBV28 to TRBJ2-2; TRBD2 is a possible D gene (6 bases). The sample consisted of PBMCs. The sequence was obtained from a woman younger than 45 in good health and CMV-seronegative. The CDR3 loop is CASRGGSGELFF. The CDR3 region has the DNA TGTGCCAGCCGTGGGGGGTCCGGGGAGCTGTTTTTT.